A single sample gave rise to the 4 T cell receptor beta chains below, sequenced in a study of blood T cell repertoires in COVID-19. Profiling relied on immunoSEQ multiplex PCR, and the TCRdb table lists in-frame clones only, not all of them. Seen here are 50,000 to 75,000 clones, around four fifths observed once, and the top ten hold approximately 20%. Specimen: peripheral blood. The receptors here all came from a woman aged 80 or over with active or convalescent COVID-19.

The gene calls are TRBV14 and TRBJ1-2; 8 bases match TRBD1. J was trimmed by 0 bases and V by 4 bases; bases with no gene match: 10. The CDR3 totals 17 residues. CDR1 SGHDN and CDR2 FVKESK come from the germline V gene. The CDR3, as DNA: TGTGCCAGCAGCCCTGTCCCGGGACAGGTGTCTAACTATGGCTACACCTTC. Residues: CASSPVPGQVSNYGYTF.

The chain carries TRBV12-3 or TRBV12-4 and TRBJ2-1; D might be TRBD2 (5 bases). The V end lost 5 bases, the J end lost 9 bases, and 11 bases lay between the germline ends. This CDR3 is built from 12 residues. In DNA, the CDR3 is TGTGCCAGCAGTGGTAGCGTAAGTGAGCAGTTCTTC. Protein sequence: CASSGSVSEQFF.

The gene calls are TRBV6-2 or TRBV6-3 and TRBJ2-2; 11 nucleotides agree with TRBD1. There are 18 residues in the CDR3. The V gene end was trimmed by 2 bases and the J gene end by 0 bases; junction bases not matched to a gene: 5. The germline gives CDR1 MNHEY, CDR2 SVGEGT. For the CDR3, the DNA is TGTGCCAGCAGTTACCTGCCGGGACAGGGGGCGAACACCGGGGAGCTGTTTTTT. It yields the protein CASSYLPGQGANTGELFF.

The rearrangement joins TRBV19 to TRBJ1-2; 8 bases are a match to TRBD1. This CDR3 has 16 amino acids. After removal of 4 bases from V and 4 bases from J, the junction contained 11 bases not matched to a gene. Germline assignment: CDR1 LNHDA and CDR2 SQIVND (reference sequence). CDR3 in amino acids: CASSRTGQANIYGYTF. CDR3 DNA: TGTGCCAGTAGTAGGACGGGACAGGCGAACATCTATGGCTACACCTTC.